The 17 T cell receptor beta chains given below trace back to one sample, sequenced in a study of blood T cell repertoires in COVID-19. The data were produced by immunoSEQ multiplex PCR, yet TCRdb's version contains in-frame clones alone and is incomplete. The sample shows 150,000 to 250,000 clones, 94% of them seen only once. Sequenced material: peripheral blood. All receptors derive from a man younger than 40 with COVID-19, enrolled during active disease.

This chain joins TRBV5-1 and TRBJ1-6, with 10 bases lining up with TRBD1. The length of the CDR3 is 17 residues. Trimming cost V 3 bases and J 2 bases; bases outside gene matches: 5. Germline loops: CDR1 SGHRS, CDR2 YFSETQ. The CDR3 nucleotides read TGCGCCAGCAGCTCAGCCGGGACAGGGGCCTATAATTCACCCCTCCACTTT. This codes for CASSSAGTGAYNSPLHF. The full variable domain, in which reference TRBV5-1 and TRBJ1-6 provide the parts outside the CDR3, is KAGVTQTPRYLIKTRGQQVTLSCSPISGHRSVSWYQQTPGQGLQFLFEYFSETQRNKGNFPGRFSGRQFSNSRSEMNVSTLELGDSALYLCASSSAGTGAYNSPLHFGNGTRLTVT.

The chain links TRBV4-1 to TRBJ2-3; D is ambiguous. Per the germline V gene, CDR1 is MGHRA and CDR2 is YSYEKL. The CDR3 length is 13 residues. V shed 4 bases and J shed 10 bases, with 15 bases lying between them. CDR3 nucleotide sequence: TGCGCCAGCAGCCCCGTACAGTCCCCGGCGCAGTATTTT. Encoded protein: CASSPVQSPAQYF.

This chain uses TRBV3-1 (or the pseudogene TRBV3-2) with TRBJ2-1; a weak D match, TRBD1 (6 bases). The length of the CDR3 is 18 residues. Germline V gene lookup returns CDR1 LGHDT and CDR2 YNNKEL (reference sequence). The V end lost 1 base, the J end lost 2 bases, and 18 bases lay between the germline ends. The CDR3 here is CASSQVAQGIGPYNEQFF. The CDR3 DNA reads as TGTGCCAGCAGCCAAGTGGCCCAGGGGATCGGACCCTACAATGAGCAGTTCTTC.

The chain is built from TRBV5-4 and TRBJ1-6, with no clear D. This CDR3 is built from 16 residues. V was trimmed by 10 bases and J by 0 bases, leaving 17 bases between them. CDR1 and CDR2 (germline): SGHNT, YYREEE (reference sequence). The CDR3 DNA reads TGTGCCTGCCAAAAACGTAGAAGCTCCTATAATTCACCCCTCCACTTT. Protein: CACQKRRSSYNSPLHF.

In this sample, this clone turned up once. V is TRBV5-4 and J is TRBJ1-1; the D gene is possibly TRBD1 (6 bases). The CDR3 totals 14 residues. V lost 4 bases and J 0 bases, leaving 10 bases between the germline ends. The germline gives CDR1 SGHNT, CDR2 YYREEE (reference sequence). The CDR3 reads CASSVDSLNTEAFF. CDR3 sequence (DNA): TGTGCCAGCAGCGTGGACAGCTTGAACACTGAAGCTTTCTTT.

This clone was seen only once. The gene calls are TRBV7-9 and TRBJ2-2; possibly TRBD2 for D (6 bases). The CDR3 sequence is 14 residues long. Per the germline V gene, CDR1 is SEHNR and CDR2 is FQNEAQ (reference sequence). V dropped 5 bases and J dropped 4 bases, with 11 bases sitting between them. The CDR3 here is CASSSPGATGELFF. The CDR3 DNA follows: TGTGCCAGCAGCAGCCCGGGAGCCACCGGGGAGCTGTTTTTT.

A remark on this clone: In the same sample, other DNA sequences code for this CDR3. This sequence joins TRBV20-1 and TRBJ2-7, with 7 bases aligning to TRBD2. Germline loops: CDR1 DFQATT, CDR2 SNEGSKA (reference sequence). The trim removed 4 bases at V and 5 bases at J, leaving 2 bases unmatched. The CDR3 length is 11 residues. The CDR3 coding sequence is TGCAGTGCTACTAGCGGACACGAGCAGTACTTC. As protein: CSATSGHEQYF.

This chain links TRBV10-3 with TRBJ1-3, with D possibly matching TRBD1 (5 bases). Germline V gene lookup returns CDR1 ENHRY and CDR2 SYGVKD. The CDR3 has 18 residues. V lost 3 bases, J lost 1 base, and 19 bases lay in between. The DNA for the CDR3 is TGTGCCATCAGTGACCCCCCGCTTGGGGGGGAGTCTGGAAACACCATATATTTT. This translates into CAISDPPLGGESGNTIYF.

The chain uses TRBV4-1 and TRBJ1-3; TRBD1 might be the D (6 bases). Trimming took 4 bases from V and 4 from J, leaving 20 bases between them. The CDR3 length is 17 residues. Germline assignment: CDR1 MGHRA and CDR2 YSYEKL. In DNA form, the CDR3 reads TGCGCCAGCAGCCTTCCAAGCCGCAGGGGTGTCGGAAACACCATATATTTT. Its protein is CASSLPSRRGVGNTIYF.

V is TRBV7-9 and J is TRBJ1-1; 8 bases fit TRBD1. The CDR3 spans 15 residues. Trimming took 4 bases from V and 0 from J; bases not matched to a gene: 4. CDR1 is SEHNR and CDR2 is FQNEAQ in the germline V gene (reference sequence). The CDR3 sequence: CASSSGQGMNTEAFF. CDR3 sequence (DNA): TGTGCCAGCAGCTCCGGACAGGGAATGAACACTGAAGCTTTCTTT.

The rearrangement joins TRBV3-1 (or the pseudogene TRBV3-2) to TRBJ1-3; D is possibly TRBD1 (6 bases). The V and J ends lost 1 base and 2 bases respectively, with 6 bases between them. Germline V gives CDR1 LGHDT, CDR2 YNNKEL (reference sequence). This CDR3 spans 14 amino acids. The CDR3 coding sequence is TGTGCCAGCAGCCAAGGGGGGCCTGGAAACACCATATATTTT. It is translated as CASSQGGPGNTIYF.

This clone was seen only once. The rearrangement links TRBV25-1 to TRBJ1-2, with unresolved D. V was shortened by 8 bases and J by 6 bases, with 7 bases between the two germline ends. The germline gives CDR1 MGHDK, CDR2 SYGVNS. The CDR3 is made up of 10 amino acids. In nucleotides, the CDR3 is TGTGCCAGCGGAGAAGATGGCTACACCTTC. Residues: CASGEDGYTF.

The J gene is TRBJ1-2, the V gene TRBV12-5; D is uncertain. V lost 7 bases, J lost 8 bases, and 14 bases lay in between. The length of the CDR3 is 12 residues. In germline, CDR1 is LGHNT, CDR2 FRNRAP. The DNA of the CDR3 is TGTGCTAGTGACTTCCATGGAGGGGGCTACACCTTC. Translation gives CASDFHGGGYTF.

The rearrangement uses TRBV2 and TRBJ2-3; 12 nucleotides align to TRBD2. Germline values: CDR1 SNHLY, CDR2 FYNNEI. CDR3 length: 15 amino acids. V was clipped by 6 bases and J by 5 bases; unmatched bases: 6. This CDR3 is CASRPSGGALDTQYF. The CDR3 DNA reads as TGTGCCAGCAGACCTAGCGGGGGGGCCTTAGATACGCAGTATTTT.

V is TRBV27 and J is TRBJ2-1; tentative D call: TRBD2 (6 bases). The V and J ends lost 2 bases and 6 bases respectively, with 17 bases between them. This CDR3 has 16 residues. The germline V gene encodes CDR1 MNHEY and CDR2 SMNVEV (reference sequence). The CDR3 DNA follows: TGTGCCAGCAGTTTAGTTCACCAGCGGGTCACCAATGAGCAGTTCTTC. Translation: CASSLVHQRVTNEQFF.

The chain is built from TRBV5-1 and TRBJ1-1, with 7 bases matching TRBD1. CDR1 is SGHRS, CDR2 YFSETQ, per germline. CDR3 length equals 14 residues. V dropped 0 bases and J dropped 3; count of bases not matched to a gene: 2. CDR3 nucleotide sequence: TGCGCCAGCAGCTTGGTCACAGGGGACACTGAAGCTTTCTTT. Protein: CASSLVTGDTEAFF.

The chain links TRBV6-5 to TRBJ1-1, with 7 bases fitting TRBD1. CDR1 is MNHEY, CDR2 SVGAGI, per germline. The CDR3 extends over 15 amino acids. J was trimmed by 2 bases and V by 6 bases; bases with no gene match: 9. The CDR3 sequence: CASSRSTGANTEAFF. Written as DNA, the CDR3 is TGTGCCAGCAGCCGATCCACAGGGGCAAACACTGAAGCTTTCTTT.